This TCR beta chain is from a study of T-cell reconstitution after alpha-beta-depleted transplantation in children. Unique molecular identifiers were incorporated into the prepared TCRbeta library. TCRdb recomputed calls from the PCR reads with MiXCR, one row per CDR3 protein. The sample has a few hundred thousand distinct CDR3 sequences, around 19% seen once. This clonotype was picked up a small number of times. CDR3 length: 13 amino acids. The V gene's germline CDR1 is DFQATT and CDR2 SNEGSKA (reference sequence). J gave up 1 base and V 6 bases, and 6 bases lay outside the gene matches. This sample comprised PBMCs from the stem cell graft donor, obtained from the stem cell graft. This TCR was sampled from a human donor who donated a stem cell graft to a child with acute lymphoblastic leukemia. The J gene is TRBJ2-7, the V gene TRBV20-1; 7 nucleotides agree with TRBD1. The CDR3 DNA is TGCAGTGCGGACTGGGACAGTTCCTACGAGCAGTACTTC. Its protein product is CSADWDSSYEQYF.